This T cell receptor beta chain was sequenced during a study of OX40 agonist ivuxolimab in advanced cancers. Study context: Two cutaneous melanoma patients and one hepatocellular carcinoma patient, three in all, had partial responses.

Study results and caveats: Expanded clones belonging to CD8+ T cells outnumbered, on average, those of CD4+. The specificity for antigen of the expanded peripheral T cells was not determined.

In the case of this clone: Its specificity is unknown.

TCRdb keeps only in-frame clones here, not all; method: immunoSEQ multiplex PCR. Found here are about 63,000 clones, roughly 73% of them singletons; the top ten hold around 1.6%. Germline V gene sequence: CDR1 ENHRY, CDR2 SYGVKD. There are 13 residues in the CDR3. V shed 3 bases and J shed 2 bases, with 7 bases lying between them. The sequences come from CD4+ or CD8+ T cells sorted from blood, collected in a trial of the OX40 agonist ivuxolimab. V is TRBV10-3 and J is TRBJ2-5, with D tentatively TRBD2 (5 bases). The clonotype was recovered from an adult with an advanced solid tumor such as melanoma, head and neck, liver or kidney cancer. Written as DNA, the CDR3 is TGTGCCATCAGTGACAAGCGGCAAGAGACCCAGTACTTC. Translated: CAISDKRQETQYF.